The sequence of this TCR beta chain was determined in a study of blood T cell repertoires in COVID-19. Study background: Specimens from acute and convalescent COVID-19 originated in the United States, Italy and Spain. In each case, the material was cDNA or gDNA derived from T cells, B-cell-depleted T cells, or PBMCs.

The data were produced by immunoSEQ multiplex PCR, yet TCRdb's version contains in-frame clones alone and is incomplete. Among under 450,000 clones listed, around 83% were seen once. CDR1 and CDR2 (germline): MNHEY, SVGEGT. The length of the CDR3 is 12 residues. Trimming took 4 bases from V and 4 from J, leaving 8 bases between them. Cohort assignment relied on participant-reported clinical history. For recovered donors of Cohort 3, there were two negative PCRs, clearance, or symptom resolution. Material for sequencing was PBMCs or T cells enriched from blood (not recorded which). This sequence was found in a woman aged 45-59 years who had recovered from COVID-19. The gene calls are TRBV6-2 or TRBV6-3 and TRBJ2-7, with D unresolved. CDR3 in DNA: TGTGCCAGCAGTTTTATACTTTACGAGCAGTACTTC. It encodes CASSFILYEQYF.